This is a list of T cell receptor beta chains from one sample in a study of T-cell reconstitution after alpha-beta-depleted transplantation in children. TCRdb reprocessed the PCR reads with MiXCR, giving one entry per CDR3 protein. Among around 600,000 distinct CDR3 sequences listed, approximately 16% were seen once. The material was PBMCs from the stem cell graft donor, obtained from the stem cell graft. All receptors derive from a human donor who donated a stem cell graft to a child with acute myeloid leukemia. The CDR3 runs from the conserved cysteine through the conserved F or W. D genes are given only for firm matches. Size is omitted from some rows. Given values are once, few, many or a class for expanded clones.

CDR3 protein: CSARVNSLNSPLHF; CDR3 DNA: TGCAGTGCTAGAGTCAACTCTCTGAATTCACCCCTCCACTTT; clone size: many; J gene: TRBJ1-6; V gene: TRBV20-1; D gene: .
CDR3 protein: CASSGQPDQPQHF; CDR3 DNA: TGTGCCAGCAGTGGACAGCCTGATCAGCCCCAGCATTTT; clone size: .; J gene: TRBJ1-5; V gene: TRBV6-4; D gene: .
CDR3 protein: CATSLDPSGANVLTF; CDR3 DNA: TGTGCCACCAGCCTCGATCCTTCTGGGGCCAACGTCCTGACTTTC; clone size: .; J gene: TRBJ2-6; V gene: TRBV15; D gene: .
CDR3 protein: CATRSGQTETQYF; CDR3 DNA: TGTGCCACCCGGTCAGGACAGACGGAGACCCAGTACTTC; clone size: many; J gene: TRBJ2-5; V gene: TRBV15; D gene: .
CDR3 protein: CSADTGGPGLSGNTIYF; CDR3 DNA: TGCAGCGCCGATACTGGGGGGCCGGGGCTCTCTGGAAACACCATATATTTT; clone size: .; J gene: TRBJ1-3; V gene: TRBV29-1; D gene: .
CDR3 protein: CASSRRTGETQYF; CDR3 DNA: TGTGCCAGCAGCCGGAGGACAGGAGAGACCCAGTACTTC; clone size: .; J gene: TRBJ2-5; V gene: TRBV11-1; D gene: TRBD1
CDR3 protein: CASSPGETVNQPQHF; CDR3 DNA: TGTGCCAGCAGCCCAGGGGAGACAGTGAATCAGCCCCAGCATTTT; clone size: .; J gene: TRBJ1-5; V gene: TRBV7-2; D gene: .
CDR3 protein: CASSPHVSGGANNEQFF; CDR3 DNA: TGTGCCAGCAGCCCCCACGTGAGTGGCGGGGCAAACAATGAGCAGTTCTTC; clone size: many; J gene: TRBJ2-1; V gene: TRBV7-9; D gene: .
CDR3 protein: CASSPHSYGYTF; CDR3 DNA: TGTGCCAGCAGCCCTCACAGCTATGGCTACACCTTC; clone size: few; J gene: TRBJ1-2; V gene: TRBV7-2; D gene: .
CDR3 protein: CASSEFGRGTDTQYF; CDR3 DNA: TGTGCCAGCAGTGAATTTGGCAGGGGAACAGATACGCAGTATTTT; clone size: few; J gene: TRBJ2-3; V gene: TRBV25-1; D gene: .
CDR3 protein: CSARVGAATEAFF; CDR3 DNA: TGCAGTGCTAGAGTCGGGGCAGCCACTGAAGCTTTCTTT; clone size: .; J gene: TRBJ1-1; V gene: TRBV20-1; D gene: .
CDR3 protein: CASSSQVIYEQYF; CDR3 DNA: TGTGCCAGCAGCTCTCAGGTTATCTACGAGCAGTACTTC; clone size: few; J gene: TRBJ2-7; V gene: TRBV7-2; D gene: .
CDR3 protein: CASSPGQGENTEAFF; CDR3 DNA: TGTGCCAGCTCACCAGGTCAAGGGGAGAACACTGAAGCTTTCTTT; clone size: few; J gene: TRBJ1-1; V gene: TRBV18; D gene: .
CDR3 protein: CSAPLGGGGRSEQFF; CDR3 DNA: TGCAGTGCTCCCCTAGGGGGCGGGGGCCGGAGTGAGCAGTTCTTC; clone size: many; J gene: TRBJ2-1; V gene: TRBV20-1; D gene: .
CDR3 protein: CASSQESVKNIQYF; CDR3 DNA: TGTGCCAGCAGCCAAGAGAGCGTAAAAAACATTCAGTACTTC; clone size: .; J gene: TRBJ2-4; V gene: TRBV4-2; D gene: .
CDR3 protein: CASSSTGGWSPLHF; CDR3 DNA: TGTGCCAGCAGCTCGACAGGGGGCTGGTCACCCCTCCACTTT; clone size: many; J gene: TRBJ1-6; V gene: TRBV7-9; D gene: TRBD1
CDR3 protein: CSVEPHGGEGEQYF; CDR3 DNA: TGCAGCGTTGAACCCCATGGTGGCGAGGGCGAGCAGTACTTC; clone size: many; J gene: TRBJ2-7; V gene: TRBV29-1; D gene: .
CDR3 protein: CATSRGGSARNTEAFF; CDR3 DNA: TGTGCCACCAGCAGAGGAGGTTCCGCCAGGAACACTGAAGCTTTCTTT; clone size: .; J gene: TRBJ1-1; V gene: TRBV15; D gene: .
CDR3 protein: CSARPSLSFNQPQHF; CDR3 DNA: TGCAGTGCTAGACCCTCCCTGTCCTTTAATCAGCCCCAGCATTTT; clone size: many; J gene: TRBJ1-5; V gene: TRBV20-1; D gene: .
CDR3 protein: CASSQAKGHEAFF; CDR3 DNA: TGCGCCAGCAGCCAAGCGAAAGGGCACGAAGCTTTCTTT; clone size: .; J gene: TRBJ1-1; V gene: TRBV4-3; D gene: .
CDR3 protein: CSVSGNTEAFF; CDR3 DNA: TGCAGTGTATCTGGGAACACTGAAGCTTTCTTT; clone size: many; J gene: TRBJ1-1; V gene: TRBV20-1; D gene: .
CDR3 protein: CSASSGGLNTGELFF; CDR3 DNA: TGCAGTGCTAGCAGCGGGGGGTTGAACACCGGGGAGCTGTTTTTT; clone size: few; J gene: TRBJ2-2; V gene: TRBV20-1; D gene: TRBD2
CDR3 protein: CASSFSVDVRAADTIYF; CDR3 DNA: TGTGCCAGCAGTTTCTCGGTCGATGTCAGGGCGGCGGACACCATATATTTT; clone size: .; J gene: TRBJ1-3; V gene: TRBV12-3/TRBV12-4; D gene: .
CDR3 protein: CASSQGAGGPATDTQYF; CDR3 DNA: TGCGCCAGCAGCCAAGGAGCGGGGGGGCCGGCTACAGATACGCAGTATTTT; clone size: .; J gene: TRBJ2-3; V gene: TRBV4-3; D gene: TRBD2
CDR3 protein: CASSSGLASSYNEQFF; CDR3 DNA: TGTGCCAGCAGCTCTGGACTAGCGAGCTCCTACAATGAGCAGTTCTTC; clone size: many; J gene: TRBJ2-1; V gene: TRBV7-9; D gene: TRBD2
CDR3 protein: CSVGTTGMRTEAFF; CDR3 DNA: TGCAGCGTCGGCACCACAGGGATGCGCACTGAAGCTTTCTTT; clone size: many; J gene: TRBJ1-1; V gene: TRBV29-1; D gene: .
CDR3 protein: CASSQGTGGWYSPLHF; CDR3 DNA: TGCGCCAGCAGCCAGGGGACAGGGGGATGGTACTCACCCCTCCACTTT; clone size: many; J gene: TRBJ1-6; V gene: TRBV4-3; D gene: TRBD1
CDR3 protein: CASKGVIDEQYF; CDR3 DNA: TGTGCCAGCAAGGGGGTCATCGACGAGCAGTACTTC; clone size: many; J gene: TRBJ2-7; V gene: TRBV12-3/TRBV12-4; D gene: .
CDR3 protein: CSARVSRVGELFF; CDR3 DNA: TGCAGTGCTAGAGTCTCCAGGGTGGGGGAGCTGTTTTTT; clone size: many; J gene: TRBJ2-2; V gene: TRBV20-1; D gene: .
CDR3 protein: CASRIQGGGYTF; CDR3 DNA: TGTGCCAGCAGGATACAGGGAGGTGGCTACACCTTC; clone size: many; J gene: TRBJ1-2; V gene: TRBV27; D gene: .
CDR3 protein: CSARSSLYEQYF; CDR3 DNA: TGCAGTGCTAGAAGCAGTCTGTACGAGCAGTACTTC; clone size: many; J gene: TRBJ2-7; V gene: TRBV20-1; D gene: .
CDR3 protein: CASSLDAGNPSTDTQYF; CDR3 DNA: TGCGCCAGCAGCTTGGATGCCGGGAACCCTAGCACAGATACGCAGTATTTT; clone size: many; J gene: TRBJ2-3; V gene: TRBV5-1; D gene: .
CDR3 protein: CASSSPGTGEGNEQFF; CDR3 DNA: TGTGCCAGCAGTTCCCCCGGGACAGGGGAGGGGAATGAGCAGTTCTTC; clone size: .; J gene: TRBJ2-1; V gene: TRBV28; D gene: TRBD1
CDR3 protein: CASSYPTDYNEQFF; CDR3 DNA: TGTGCCAGCAGTTACCCTACCGATTACAATGAGCAGTTCTTC; clone size: .; J gene: TRBJ2-1; V gene: TRBV6-2/TRBV6-3; D gene: .
CDR3 protein: CASLGENQPQHF; CDR3 DNA: TGTGCCAGCCTAGGCGAGAATCAGCCCCAGCATTTT; clone size: few; J gene: TRBJ1-5; V gene: TRBV2; D gene: .
CDR3 protein: CSALYRGHTDTQYF; CDR3 DNA: TGCAGTGCTCTATACAGGGGCCACACAGATACGCAGTATTTT; clone size: many; J gene: TRBJ2-3; V gene: TRBV20-1; D gene: TRBD1
CDR3 protein: CASSQEKGNTEAFF; CDR3 DNA: TGCGCCAGCAGCCAAGAGAAGGGGAACACTGAAGCTTTCTTT; clone size: .; J gene: TRBJ1-1; V gene: TRBV4-1; D gene: .
CDR3 protein: CASSFGREGIQYF; CDR3 DNA: TGTGCCAGCTCATTTGGGCGGGAAGGCATTCAGTACTTC; clone size: many; J gene: TRBJ2-4; V gene: TRBV12-3/TRBV12-4; D gene: .
CDR3 protein: CASRLSGGNEQFF; CDR3 DNA: TGTGCCAGCAGACTATCAGGGGGCAATGAGCAGTTCTTC; clone size: few; J gene: TRBJ2-1; V gene: TRBV11-2; D gene: TRBD1
CDR3 protein: CASSLISREAFF; CDR3 DNA: TGTGCCAGCAGCTTGATAAGTCGGGAAGCTTTCTTT; clone size: .; J gene: TRBJ1-1; V gene: TRBV7-8; D gene: .
CDR3 protein: CASSLAPIDTQYF; CDR3 DNA: TGTGCCAGCAGCTTAGCCCCAATAGATACGCAGTATTTT; clone size: many; J gene: TRBJ2-3; V gene: TRBV7-2; D gene: .
CDR3 protein: CSARDNFPAGKEQYF; CDR3 DNA: TGCAGTGCTAGAGATAATTTCCCCGCAGGAAAAGAGCAGTACTTC; clone size: few; J gene: TRBJ2-7; V gene: TRBV20-1; D gene: .
CDR3 protein: CASSLGGGAGYGYTF; CDR3 DNA: TGTGCCAGCAGCTTAGGAGGAGGGGCGGGATATGGCTACACCTTC; clone size: .; J gene: TRBJ1-2; V gene: TRBV7-2; D gene: .
CDR3 protein: CSVEGSTQDYGYTF; CDR3 DNA: TGCAGCGTTGAAGGGAGTACCCAGGACTATGGCTACACCTTC; clone size: many; J gene: TRBJ1-2; V gene: TRBV29-1; D gene: .
CDR3 protein: CSAGTSGGKYYNEQFF; CDR3 DNA: TGCAGTGCCGGGACTAGCGGGGGAAAGTACTACAATGAGCAGTTCTTC; clone size: few; J gene: TRBJ2-1; V gene: TRBV20-1; D gene: TRBD2
CDR3 protein: CSVLIQGGGYEQYF; CDR3 DNA: TGCAGTGTTTTGATACAGGGAGGGGGCTACGAGCAGTACTTC; clone size: many; J gene: TRBJ2-7; V gene: TRBV20-1; D gene: .
CDR3 protein: CASSPGRSYGYTF; CDR3 DNA: TGTGCCAGCAGCCCTGGACGGTCTTATGGCTACACCTTC; clone size: many; J gene: TRBJ1-2; V gene: TRBV7-9; D gene: .
CDR3 protein: CASSLTRGRIETQYF; CDR3 DNA: TGTGCCAGCAGCCTGACCAGGGGGAGGATTGAGACCCAGTACTTC; clone size: .; J gene: TRBJ2-5; V gene: TRBV7-2; D gene: .
CDR3 protein: CASSSIAPGISGYTF; CDR3 DNA: TGTGCCAGCAGCTCTATTGCTCCAGGGATCTCTGGCTACACCTTC; clone size: .; J gene: TRBJ1-2; V gene: TRBV7-9; D gene: .